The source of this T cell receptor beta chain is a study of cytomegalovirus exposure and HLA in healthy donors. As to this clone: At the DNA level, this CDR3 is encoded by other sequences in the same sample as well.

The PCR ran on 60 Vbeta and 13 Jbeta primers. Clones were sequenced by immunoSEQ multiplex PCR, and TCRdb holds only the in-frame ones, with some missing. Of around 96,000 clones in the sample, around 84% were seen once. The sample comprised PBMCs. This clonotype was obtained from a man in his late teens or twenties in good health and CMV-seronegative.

CDR3 coding DNA: TGTGCCAGCAGCGTTTTAGGGGGGGGCTCCTACAATGAGCAGTTCTTC. As protein: CASSVLGGGSYNEQFF. The chain links TRBV9 to TRBJ2-1; a weak D match, TRBD2 (7 bases). The CDR3 is 16 residues long. The V end was cut by 2 bases, the J end by 0 bases, with 12 bases between. Germline V lookup: CDR1 SGDLS, CDR2 YYNGEE.